This T cell receptor (beta chain) was obtained from a study of T-cell memory formation after mild COVID-19. In the study overall: Among the donors, TCR clusters were largely specific to each donor.

The CDR3 length is 13 residues. Germline CDR1 reads SGHRS; CDR2 reads YFSETQ. Trimming at V came to 4 bases and at J to 7 bases, leaving 2 bases not matched to a gene. The TCR alpha and TCR beta cDNA libraries, bearing sample barcodes and UMIs, were generated by 5'RACE using constant-segment primers. TCRdb fed the 5' RACE reads into MiXCR, producing one record per CDR3 protein. The sample shows 110,000 to 150,000 distinct CDR3 sequences, 11% to 15% of them seen only once. Overall study findings and caveats: Among contracting clones, CD4+ were mainly CM/EM and CD8+ enriched in EMRA. There was a balanced CD4/CD8 profile in clones contracting day 15 to 85, and later expanders leaned CD4+.

As regards this clonotype: What it binds is not known.

Sequencing was performed on PBMCs or a T cell subset sorted from them (not recorded which). The source is an adult woman who had mild COVID-19 (a few samples of this study predate the infection). Cell type and time point are not known. The rearrangement links TRBV5-1 to TRBJ2-1; 10 nucleotides agree with TRBD1. CDR3 loop: CASSMDRGNEQFF. In DNA form, the CDR3 reads TGCGCCAGCAGCATGGACAGGGGGAATGAGCAGTTCTTC.